A single sample gave rise to the 24 T cell receptor beta chains below, sequenced in a study of shared clonotypes between healthy human individuals (dated by TCRdb to about 2020). Libraries were built with the immunoSEQ multiplex PCR assay. The source is immuneACCESS, and TCRdb retained only in-frame sequences with V and J called. Part of the clones is not carried over; for the studies checked, unresolved V genes explain less than half of this, and the remainder is unexplained. The sample table lists about 1,500,000 clones, roughly 96% of them with a count of one. The ten largest clonotypes hold roughly 1.2% of the sample. The sample was naive CD4+ T cells sorted from blood. The label giving this sample's cell subset or site can be read as: CD45RA+ positively selected. The receptors derive from a man in his thirties or forties in good health.

The chain recombines TRBV7-9 with TRBJ2-2; no clear D. CDR3 length: 16 residues. V dropped 2 bases and J dropped 5 bases, with 15 bases sitting between them. Germline V CDR1 and CDR2: SEHNR, FQNEAQ (reference sequence). This CDR3 is CASSLIAGVGTGELFF. CDR3 sequence (DNA): TGTGCCAGCAGCTTAATAGCAGGAGTAGGGACCGGGGAGCTGTTTTTT.

Written as DNA, the CDR3 is TGTGCCAGCAGCGTAGGGCAGAAAAACATTCAGTACTTC. This gives the protein CASSVGQKNIQYF. The V and J genes are TRBV9 and TRBJ2-4; D not certain. Germline V gene sequence: CDR1 SGDLS, CDR2 YYNGEE. The length of the CDR3 is 13 residues. Trimming removed 0 bases at V and 4 bases at J, with 5 bases between. Full variable domain (missing parts from reference TRBV9 and TRBJ2-4): DSGVTQTPKHLITATGQRVTLRCSPRSGDLSVYWYQQSLDQGLQFLIQYYNGEERAKGNILERFSAQQFPDLHSELNLSSLELGDSALYFCASSVGQKNIQYFGAGTRLSVL.

This chain connects TRBV6-4 to TRBJ2-1, with D hard to call. Trimming removed 6 bases at V and 5 bases at J, with 11 bases between. The CDR3 consists of 13 residues. CDR1 is MRHNA and CDR2 is SNTAGT in the germline V gene. CDR3 region: CASRGSKHNEQFF. CDR3 DNA: TGTGCCAGCAGGGGTTCTAAACACAATGAGCAGTTCTTC.

V gene TRBV10-3 combines with J gene TRBJ2-1; 8 bases line up with TRBD1. Germline V gene lookup returns CDR1 ENHRY and CDR2 SYGVKD. The V segment lost 8 bases and the J segment 8 bases; nucleotides outside the gene matches: 17. The CDR3 runs 16 residues. In nucleotides, the CDR3 is TGTGCCATCGGAAGATCAGGGGGCATTTCAATAGATGAGCAGTTCTTC. This translates into CAIGRSGGISIDEQFF.

This chain joins TRBV5-1 and TRBJ1-2, with TRBD1 matching 11 bases. V lost 1 base, J lost 7 bases, and 12 bases stayed unmatched. Germline V CDR1 and CDR2: SGHRS, YFSETQ. This CDR3 spans 17 amino acids. CDR3 coding DNA: TGCGCCAGCAGCTTGAGGGGACAGGGGGTAGCCCCGGGTGGCTACACCTTC. This codes for CASSLRGQGVAPGGYTF.

This chain uses TRBV18 with TRBJ2-5, with D tentatively TRBD1 (5 bases). This CDR3 is 15 amino acids long. CDR1 KGHSH and CDR2 LQKENI come from the germline V gene. Trimming cost V 2 bases and J 0 bases, with 10 bases left between them. The CDR3 spells CASSPTGPYQETQYF. CDR3 coding DNA: TGTGCCAGCTCACCAACAGGTCCGTACCAAGAGACCCAGTACTTC.

The chain recombines TRBV5-1 with TRBJ2-1; 11 nucleotides agree with TRBD1. Trimming took 4 bases from V and 7 from J; bases not matched to a gene: 10. This CDR3 has 16 amino acids. Germline V gene lookup returns CDR1 SGHRS and CDR2 YFSETQ. The CDR3 loop is CASSGMGTGGSNEQFF. DNA of the CDR3: TGCGCCAGCAGCGGAATGGGGACAGGGGGAAGTAATGAGCAGTTCTTC. The complete variable domain, with remaining parts taken from reference TRBV5-1 and TRBJ2-1, reads KAGVTQTPRYLIKTRGQQVTLSCSPISGHRSVSWYQQTPGQGLQFLFEYFSETQRNKGNFPGRFSGRQFSNSRSEMNVSTLELGDSALYLCASSGMGTGGSNEQFFGPGTRLTVL.

The chain employs TRBV28 and TRBJ2-1; the match to TRBD1 covers 9 bases. The junction had 17 bases not matched to a gene; V was cut back by 8 bases and J by 9 bases. This CDR3 spans 16 amino acids. Germline V gene sequence: CDR1 MDHEN, CDR2 SYDVKM. The CDR3 loop reads CASHNPGGTGFGEQFF. Written as DNA, the CDR3 is TGTGCCAGCCATAATCCTGGGGGGACAGGGTTCGGTGAGCAGTTCTTC.

The J gene is TRBJ1-2, the V gene TRBV10-3; D is uncertain. The germline V gene encodes CDR1 ENHRY and CDR2 SYGVKD. Between the trimmed V and J ends, which lost 2 bases and 2 bases, there was a span of 15 bases. The CDR3 runs to 16 residues. CDR3 sequence reads: CAISEQRDGLNYGYTF. CDR3 DNA: TGTGCCATCAGTGAGCAAAGAGACGGATTGAACTATGGCTACACCTTC.

The V and J genes are TRBV5-5 and TRBJ2-3, with D perhaps TRBD1 (6 bases). V was shortened by 5 bases and J by 4 bases, with 11 bases between the two germline ends. The CDR3 length is 13 residues. Germline CDR1 and CDR2: SGHKS and YYEKEE (reference sequence). CDR3 coding DNA: TGTGCCAGCAGTGTACAGGGCTCAGATACGCAGTATTTT. Its translation: CASSVQGSDTQYF.

The chain has TRBV9 and TRBJ1-2; TRBD1 agrees at 8 bases. V was pared by 0 bases and J by 7 bases, with 5 bases of the junction left unmatched. CDR1 and CDR2 (germline): SGDLS, YYNGEE. The CDR3 is 14 residues long. In DNA, the CDR3 is TGTGCCAGCAGCGTAGACAACAGGGGGTTTGGCTACACCTTC. This sequence encodes CASSVDNRGFGYTF.

This rearrangement joins TRBV2 to TRBJ2-1, with D maybe TRBD2 (5 bases). Germline lookup yields CDR1 SNHLY and CDR2 FYNNEI. V was cut by 6 bases and J by 4 bases, with 16 bases left in between. There are 15 residues in the CDR3. This chain's CDR3 is CASSPTRGLYNEQFF. In DNA, the CDR3 is TGTGCCAGCAGCCCGACCCGGGGTCTATACAATGAGCAGTTCTTC.

In this sample, this clone turned up once. The chain employs TRBV7-2 and TRBJ2-7; 7 nucleotides line up with TRBD1. The CDR3 covers 15 residues. In germline, CDR1 is SGHTA, CDR2 FQGNSA. The trim removed 6 bases at V and 4 bases at J, leaving 12 bases unmatched. CDR3 sequence: CASRVQGFIRYEQYF. The CDR3 DNA reads as TGTGCCAGCAGAGTACAGGGGTTCATTAGGTACGAGCAGTACTTC.

CDR3 in DNA: TGCACCAGCAGCCTTAACGGGGGCTGGAATCAGCCCCAGCATTTT. It yields the protein CTSSLNGGWNQPQHF. The rearrangement links TRBV1 to TRBJ1-5. TRBV1 is noted as a pseudogene. The CDR3 has 15 residues.

This chain links TRBV5-4 with TRBJ2-1; D perhaps matches TRBD2 (6 bases). Deletions cut 2 bases from V and 8 bases from J, with 23 bases between. The CDR3 is made up of 17 amino acids. CDR1 and CDR2 from the germline V gene are SGHNT and YYREEE (reference sequence). The CDR3 bases are TGTGCCAGCAGCTTCCCGAATAGCGGAATCACGGGCGATGAGCAGTTCTTC. It specifies CASSFPNSGITGDEQFF.

The rearrangement uses TRBV9 and TRBJ2-3, with D hard to call. Germline V lookup: CDR1 SGDLS, CDR2 YYNGEE. Trimming shortened V by 4 bases and J by 2 bases, and 17 bases separated the two germline ends. The CDR3 has 16 amino acids. The CDR3 coding sequence is TGTGCCAGCAGCATCGGTGCAACACCTCTCACAGATACGCAGTATTTT. Translated, it gives CASSIGATPLTDTQYF.

The rearrangement joins TRBV28 to TRBJ1-3; unclear D gene. Per germline, CDR1 MDHEN and CDR2 SYDVKM. V was trimmed by 2 bases and J by 0 bases, leaving 11 bases between them. This CDR3 comprises 16 residues. Here the CDR3 reads CASSLVPMSSGNTIYF. The CDR3 DNA follows: TGTGCCAGCAGTTTAGTTCCCATGAGCTCTGGAAACACCATATATTTT.

This chain uses TRBV10-1 with TRBJ2-3; 9 nucleotides agree with TRBD2. Germline V gene sequence: CDR1 WNHNN, CDR2 SYGVQD (reference sequence). The CDR3 loop spans 15 amino acids. The trim removed 3 bases at V and 4 bases at J, leaving 5 bases unmatched. CDR3 bases: TGCGCCAGCAGTGATACTAGCGGGTGGTCAGATACGCAGTATTTT. Translation: CASSDTSGWSDTQYF.

The chain employs TRBV6-6 and TRBJ2-5; D call uncertain. The V end lost 3 bases, the J end lost 7 bases, and 9 bases lay between the germline ends. The CDR3 covers 12 residues. Germline V gene lookup returns CDR1 MNHNY and CDR2 SVGAGI (reference sequence). The DNA for the CDR3 is TGTGCCAGCAGTTATCCCGATGGGACCCAGTACTTC. Protein product: CASSYPDGTQYF.

J is TRBJ1-5 and V is TRBV6-1; D perhaps matches TRBD1 (5 bases). The length of the CDR3 is 14 residues. CDR1 is MNHNS, CDR2 SASEGT, per germline. V lost 6 bases and J 6 bases, leaving 15 bases between the germline ends. Here the CDR3 reads CASSPLGVGQPQHF. For the CDR3, the DNA is TGTGCCAGCAGCCCCTTGGGGGTTGGTCAGCCCCAGCATTTT.

The chain employs TRBV14 and TRBJ2-7; no firm D call. V was pared by 0 bases and J by 4 bases, with 19 bases between. Germline V gene data show CDR1 as SGHDN and CDR2 as FVKESK. There are 17 residues in the CDR3. CDR3 sequence: CASSQDRALGDRYEQYF. CDR3 in DNA: TGTGCCAGCAGCCAAGACCGGGCTCTTGGGGATCGATACGAGCAGTACTTC.

The chain couples TRBV16 to TRBJ1-4; no clear D gene. The germline V gene has CDR1 KGHSY and CDR2 FQNENV. This CDR3 is built from 14 residues. Trimming shortened V by 2 bases and J by 8 bases, and 12 bases separated the two germline ends. DNA of the CDR3: TGTGCCAGCAGCCAAACGGGTAAGGCGGAAAAACTGTTTTTT. Its protein is CASSQTGKAEKLFF. Variable domain in full (rest from reference TRBV16 and TRBJ1-4): GEEVAQTPKHLVRGEGQKAKLYCAPIKGHSYVFWYQQVLKNEFKFLISFQNENVFDETGMPKERFSAKCLPNSPCSLEIQATKLEDSAVYFCASSQTGKAEKLFFGSGTQLSVL.

The genes are TRBV21-1 and TRBJ2-3; no check of the table's D call, TRBD2, against the DNA was made. TRBV21-1 is a listed pseudogene. The CDR3 is 16 amino acids. The CDR3 DNA is TGTGCCAGCAGCGTGCGACCTAGCGGGAGGTCAGATACGCAGTATTTT. Protein product: CASSVRPSGRSDTQYF.

The rearrangement joins TRBV2 to TRBJ2-1, with 8 nucleotides matching TRBD1. Per the germline V gene, CDR1 is SNHLY and CDR2 is FYNNEI. J lost 10 bases, V lost 9 bases, and 8 bases had no gene match. There are 12 residues in the CDR3. DNA for the CDR3: TGTGCCAGTAGAGACAGGGGTTTCGAGCAGTTCTTC. Translation gives CASRDRGFEQFF.